One and the same sample provided the 21 T cell receptor beta chains below, sequenced in a study of shared clonotypes between healthy human individuals. CD45RO-negative, CCR7-positively selected cells formed the naive CD8 fraction, excluding terminally differentiated effector memory CD45RA+ cells. Profiled with immunoSEQ multiplex PCR; TCRdb holds only in-frame clones, not every one. The sample has around 2,000,000 clones, roughly 95% seen once. Sample: naive CD8+ T cells sorted from blood. These receptors were taken from a man aged 18-30 years in good health.

The chain carries TRBV7-9 and TRBJ1-1; TRBD1 aligns across 9 bases. The CDR3 is 16 residues long. Germline-derived CDR1 and CDR2 are SEHNR and FQNEAQ (reference sequence). V trimming: 5 bases; J trimming: 1 base; junction bases outside the gene matches: 8. The chain's CDR3 is CASSPPGQGSNTEAFF. CDR3 DNA: TGTGCCAGCAGCCCGCCGGGACAGGGATCGAACACTGAAGCTTTCTTT.

The chain is built from TRBV6-1 and TRBJ1-2, with D possibly matching TRBD1 (6 bases). Germline V gives CDR1 MNHNS, CDR2 SASEGT. This CDR3 region has 16 residues. V dropped 4 bases and J dropped 4 bases, with 19 bases sitting between them. The CDR3 DNA reads TGTGCCAGCAGTGGAGGGACACCTCTTTTTGTCTATGGCTACACCTTC. This encodes CASSGGTPLFVYGYTF.

V usage is TRBV15 and J usage is TRBJ2-7; weak D call: TRBD2 (5 bases). This CDR3 comprises 13 residues. The germline V gene has CDR1 LNHNV and CDR2 YYDKDF (reference sequence). Trimming pared 5 bases from V and 6 bases from J, leaving 14 bases between. The CDR3 spells CATSGLSRPEQYF. In DNA, the CDR3 is TGTGCCACCAGCGGACTGTCTCGACCCGAGCAGTACTTC.

Comment on this clone: Different DNA sequences within this sample yield the same CDR3. The chain recombines TRBV18 with TRBJ2-1, with 7 positions matching TRBD2. The germline V gene has CDR1 KGHSH and CDR2 LQKENI. The CDR3 covers 16 residues. V was clipped by 0 bases and J by 4 bases; unmatched bases: 6. CDR3 sequence reads: CASSPPVAGLYNEQFF. Written as DNA, the CDR3 is TGTGCCAGCTCACCACCGGTAGCGGGTCTTTACAATGAGCAGTTCTTC.

The chain recombines TRBV4-1 with TRBJ1-4, with D possibly matching TRBD1 (5 bases). The CDR3 has 13 amino acids. Germline CDR1 MGHRA, CDR2 YSYEKL. The V end was cut by 3 bases, the J end by 8 bases, with 10 bases between. The CDR3 loop reads CASSQGLGEKLFF. Here the CDR3 DNA reads TGCGCCAGCAGCCAGGGACTTGGGGAAAAACTGTTTTTT.

V and J are TRBV7-8 and TRBJ1-2, with 8 bases that match TRBD1. CDR1 SGHVS and CDR2 FQNEAQ come from the germline V gene. The CDR3 contains 15 residues. J gave up 4 bases and V 2 bases, and 6 bases lay outside the gene matches. CDR3 amino acids: CASSLLGQGVYGYTF. The CDR3 region has the DNA TGTGCCAGCAGCTTACTCGGACAGGGTGTCTATGGCTACACCTTC.

As for this clone: A junction end diverges from the germline sequence, so it may reflect a read error. This chain uses TRBV6-6 with TRBJ1-4; D remains ambiguous. The CDR3 consists of 15 residues. Looked up from germline, CDR1 is MNHNY and CDR2 is SVGAGI (reference sequence). CDR3 in DNA: TGTGCCAGCAGTTCAGCAGGTTTGGATAATGAAAGACTGTTTTTT. It is translated as CASSSAGLDNERLFF.

This chain joins TRBV5-5 and TRBJ2-1; possible D gene TRBD2, 6 bases. Trimming cost V 0 bases and J 8 bases, with 9 bases left between them. This CDR3 contains 13 residues. CDR1 SGHKS and CDR2 YYEKEE come from the germline V gene (reference sequence). The CDR3 nucleotides are TGTGCCAGCAGCTTGGTGGGCGGGGATGAGCAGTTCTTC. Protein: CASSLVGGDEQFF.

The chain employs TRBV27 and TRBJ2-5; TRBD2 aligns across 10 bases. V shed 3 bases, J shed 3 bases, and the junction held 10 bases outside the gene matches. Germline CDR1 MNHEY, CDR2 SMNVEV (reference sequence). This CDR3 is built from 17 residues. The CDR3 DNA reads TGTGCCAGCAGTTTCCGCCCCGGACTAGCGGACAAAGAGACCCAGTACTTC. The encoded protein is CASSFRPGLADKETQYF.

This clone has only a few counts. Other DNA sequences in this specimen translate into the identical CDR3. CDR3 in amino acids: CASSSQGYEQYF. DNA of the CDR3: TGTGCCAGCAGCTCCCAGGGGTACGAGCAGTACTTC. The genes are TRBV7-9 and TRBJ2-7, with D tentatively TRBD1 (6 bases). V lost 4 bases to trimming and J lost 4 bases, with 8 bases between them. Germline assignment: CDR1 SEHNR and CDR2 FQNEAQ (reference sequence). This CDR3 contains 12 residues.

The chain has TRBV7-9 and TRBJ1-6; perhaps TRBD1 as D (6 bases). Trimming took 1 base from V and 8 from J, leaving 12 bases between them. The CDR3 is 15 amino acids. The germline CDR1 and CDR2 sequences are SEHNR and FQNEAQ (reference sequence). CDR3 loop: CASSLDRADDSPLHF. In DNA form, the CDR3 reads TGTGCCAGCAGCTTAGACAGGGCGGACGATTCACCCCTCCACTTT. The full variable domain, completed using reference TRBV7-9 and TRBJ1-6, is DTGVSQNPRHKITKRGQNVTFRCDPISEHNRLYWYRQTLGQGPEFLTYFQNEAQLEKSRLLSDRFSAERPKGSFSTLEIQRTEQGDSAMYLCASSLDRADDSPLHFGNGTRLTVT.

This clone was detected only once. The chain joins TRBV6-1 to TRBJ2-3; D gene ambiguous. CDR1 is MNHNS and CDR2 is SASEGT in the germline V gene. Trimming stripped 7 bases from V and 5 bases from J, with 7 bases between. CDR3 size: 11 residues. The CDR3 loop reads CASIGVDTQYF. DNA for the CDR3: TGTGCCAGCATTGGGGTAGATACGCAGTATTTT.

The chain couples TRBV28 to TRBJ2-5, with 8 positions matching TRBD1. The CDR3 is 15 amino acids. V lost 7 bases and J lost 4; bases outside the gene matches: 11. Per germline, CDR1 MDHEN and CDR2 SYDVKM. The CDR3 region is CASNHGRGQGETQYF. The DNA for the CDR3 is TGTGCCAGCAATCATGGTAGAGGACAGGGAGAGACCCAGTACTTC.

This clone has a single count. This sequence joins TRBV28 and TRBJ2-7; D possibly corresponds to TRBD1 (6 bases). Germline V gene sequence: CDR1 MDHEN, CDR2 SYDVKM. The CDR3 has 14 residues. V gave up 3 bases and J gave up 3 bases, with 12 bases separating them. The CDR3 spells CASSFVAGDYEQYF. The DNA for the CDR3 is TGTGCCAGCAGTTTCGTCGCAGGGGACTACGAGCAGTACTTC.

The V gene is TRBV4-1, the J gene TRBJ2-5; possibly TRBD2 for D (6 bases). The V end was cut by 4 bases, the J end by 4 bases, with 19 bases between. CDR1 is MGHRA and CDR2 is YSYEKL in the germline V gene. This CDR3 has 16 residues. CDR3 DNA: TGCGCCAGCAGCCCACCCCGGACGGGAGTGGTAGAGACCCAGTACTTC. Its translation is CASSPPRTGVVETQYF.

V gene TRBV6-6 combines with J gene TRBJ2-2, with D possibly being TRBD2 (6 bases). The CDR3 length is 12 residues. Germline CDR1 reads MNHNY; CDR2 reads SVGAGI (reference sequence). Trimming removed 2 bases at V and 9 bases at J, with 7 bases between. CDR3 DNA sequence: TGTGCCAGCAGTTACGCGGGGTGGGAGCTGTTTTTT. The encoded protein is CASSYAGWELFF.

The CDR3 region is CASSYSGGRAYEQYF. The DNA for the CDR3 is TGTGCCAGCAGTTACTCGGGCGGGAGGGCCTACGAGCAGTACTTC. The chain uses TRBV6-5 and TRBJ2-7; 9 bases fit TRBD2. Looked up from germline, CDR1 is MNHEY and CDR2 is SVGAGI. The CDR3 sequence is 15 residues long. The J segment lost 2 bases and the V segment lost 0 bases, leaving 2 bases of the junction unmatched.

This chain uses TRBV6-6 with TRBJ2-2; possibly TRBD1 for D (5 bases). The CDR3 is 14 amino acids. The germline V gene has CDR1 MNHNY and CDR2 SVGAGI (reference sequence). V was cut by 2 bases and J by 6 bases, with 10 bases left in between. CDR3 region: CASSYPQAAGELFF. The CDR3 DNA is TGTGCCAGCAGTTACCCACAGGCCGCCGGGGAGCTGTTTTTT.

The chain uses TRBV28 and TRBJ2-1; no definite D call. The CDR3 is 12 amino acids. Trimming removed 3 bases at V and 8 bases at J, with 8 bases between. Germline CDR1 is MDHEN and CDR2 is SYDVKM. The CDR3 spells CASSFPADEQFF. DNA for the CDR3: TGTGCCAGCAGTTTTCCGGCGGATGAGCAGTTCTTC.

The J gene is TRBJ2-7, the V gene TRBV13, with D tentatively TRBD2 (5 bases). The germline gives CDR1 PRHDT, CDR2 FYEKMQ (reference sequence). The CDR3 contains 13 residues. With 5 bases removed from V and 4 bases from J, the gap between germline ends came to 12 bases. The DNA of the CDR3 is TGTGCCAGCAGCCCCCGGACTGGGTACGAGCAGTACTTC. It encodes CASSPRTGYEQYF.

The V call is TRBV6-5, the J call TRBJ1-5, with D tentatively TRBD1 (6 bases). Trimming left V 8 bases short and J 3 bases short, with 11 bases between. CDR1 is MNHEY and CDR2 is SVGAGI in the germline V gene. The length of the CDR3 is 13 residues. The CDR3 sequence: CASADSLNQPQHF. DNA for the CDR3: TGTGCCAGCGCGGACAGCCTCAATCAGCCCCAGCATTTT.